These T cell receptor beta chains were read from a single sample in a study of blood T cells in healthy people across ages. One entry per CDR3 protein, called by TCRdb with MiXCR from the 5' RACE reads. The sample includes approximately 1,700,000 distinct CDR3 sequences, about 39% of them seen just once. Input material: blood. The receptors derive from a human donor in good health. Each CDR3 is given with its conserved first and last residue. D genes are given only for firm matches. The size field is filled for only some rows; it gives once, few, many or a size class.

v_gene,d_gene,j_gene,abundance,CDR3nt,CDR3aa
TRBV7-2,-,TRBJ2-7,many,TGTGCCAGCAGCTTAGGGGCGGTTTCCTACGAGCAGTACTTC,CASSLGAVSYEQYF
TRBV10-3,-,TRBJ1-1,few,TGTGCCATCAGGGACGGGGGACGCATCACTGAAGCTTTCTTT,CAIRDGGRITEAFF
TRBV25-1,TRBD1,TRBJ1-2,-,TGTGCCAGCAGTGTGACAGGGTGGGACTATGGCTACACCTTC,CASSVTGWDYGYTF
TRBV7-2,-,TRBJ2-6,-,TGTGCCAGCAGCCACGCCCCTTCCTCTGGGGCCAACGTCCCGACTTTC,CASSHAPSSGANVPTF
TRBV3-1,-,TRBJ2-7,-,TGTGCCAGCAGCCAAGTAACCTTCGAGCAGTACTTC,CASSQVTFEQYF
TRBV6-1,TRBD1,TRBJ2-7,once,TGTGCCAGCAGCGACAGGGGCAAAGTCTACGAGCAGTACTTC,CASSDRGKVYEQYF
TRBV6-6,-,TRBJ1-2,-,TGTGCCAGCAGTAACCCCGGGTCCTATGGCTACACCTTC,CASSNPGSYGYTF
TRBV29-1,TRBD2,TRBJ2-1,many,TGCAGCGTTGTTGCGGGGGGGCTGGGGACGGATGAGCAGTTCTTC,CSVVAGGLGTDEQFF
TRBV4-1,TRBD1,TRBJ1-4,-,TGCGCCAGCAGCCGAGGACCGACAGGGCGGGATGAAAAACTGTTTTTT,CASSRGPTGRDEKLFF
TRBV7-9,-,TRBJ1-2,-,TGTGCCAGCAGCTTAAGCGAGGGTACCTATGGCTACACCTTC,CASSLSEGTYGYTF
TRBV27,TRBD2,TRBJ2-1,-,TGTGCCAGCAGTTTAACTTCTCTAGCGGTGTTCTACAATGAGCAGTTCTTC,CASSLTSLAVFYNEQFF
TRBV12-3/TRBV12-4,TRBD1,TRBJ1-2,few,TGTGCCAGCACTTCGACAGGGCATGGCTACACCTTC,CASTSTGHGYTF
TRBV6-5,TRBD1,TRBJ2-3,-,TGTGCCAGCAGTTCTCGAGGGACAGGGACAGATACGCAGTATTTT,CASSSRGTGTDTQYF
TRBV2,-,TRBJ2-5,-,TGCGCCAGCAGTGAAGGCCGACAGAGAGAGACCCAGTACTTC,CASSEGRQRETQYF
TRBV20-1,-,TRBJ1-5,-,TGCAGTGCTAGCGGTCAAGGCAATCAGCCCCAGCATTTT,CSASGQGNQPQHF
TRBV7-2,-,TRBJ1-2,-,TGTGCCAGCAGGCAAGAGGGAGTCGTGAATGGCTACACCTTC,CASRQEGVVNGYTF
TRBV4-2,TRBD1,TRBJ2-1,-,TGTGCCAGCAGCCAAGGGACAGGTTCAACAAATGAGCAGTTCTTC,CASSQGTGSTNEQFF
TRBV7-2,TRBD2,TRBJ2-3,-,TGTGCCAGCAGCTATCCGGGACTAGCGGGGGGTAGCACAGATACGCAGTATTTT,CASSYPGLAGGSTDTQYF
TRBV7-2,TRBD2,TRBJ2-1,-,TGTGCCAGCACCATAGCGGGGGGTACTTACAATGAGCAGTTCTTC,CASTIAGGTYNEQFF
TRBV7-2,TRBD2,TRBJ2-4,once,TGTGCCAGCAGCGATACTAGCGGGGGGGCCTATGAGCAGTACTTC,CASSDTSGGAYEQYF
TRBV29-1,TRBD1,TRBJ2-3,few,TGCAGCGTTCAAGCGCGGGACAGGGCTACAGATACGCAGTATTTT,CSVQARDRATDTQYF
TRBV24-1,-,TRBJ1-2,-,TGTGCCACCAGTGAGGGCCATGGGGAGTCCACCTTC,CATSEGHGESTF
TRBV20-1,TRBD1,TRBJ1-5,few,TGCAGTGCTAGACCCGAGACAGGGGGATATCAGCCCCAGCATTTT,CSARPETGGYQPQHF
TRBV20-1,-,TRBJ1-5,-,TGCAGTGCTAGAGATCGCAGGGTGCCCGGACAGCCCCAGCATTTT,CSARDRRVPGQPQHF
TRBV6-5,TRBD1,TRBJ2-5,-,TGTGCCAGCAGCCTTCAAACAGGGGGCAATGGGGAGACCCAGTACTTC,CASSLQTGGNGETQYF